The clone carrying this TCR beta chain was seen at least ten times. Antigen: not known. The sample comes from a study of CD8+CD57+ T cells in acquired aplastic anemia. Study background: Each DNA sample taken from sorted CD4+ and CD8+ cells came to approximately 3 ug on average. Healthy donor CD4+ cell samples had a mean of around 9.9 million reads.

This CDR3 has 16 residues. The germline gives CDR1 SGHRS, CDR2 YFSETQ. The J segment lost 8 bases and the V segment lost 0 bases, leaving 4 bases of the junction unmatched. Findings of the study overall: Patients and controls shared 25 to 35 CD8+ CDR3 sequences, which appeared highly expressed in patients and within their immunodominant clones.

TCR beta VDJ combinations and CDR3 sequences were profiled from genomic DNA. TCRdb independently ran MiXCR on the reads; one entry per CDR3 protein. The sample gives about 190,000 distinct CDR3 sequences, less than 70% of which show up once; 15% to 20% is in the top ten. This receptor was obtained from a human donor in good health, serving as a control. The sample taken for sequencing was sorted CD4+, CD8+, or CD8+CD57+ T cells (not recorded which) from PBMCs. This rearrangement joins TRBV5-1 to TRBJ2-1, with 14 bases fitting TRBD2. In DNA form, the CDR3 reads TGCGCCAGCAGCTTGGCGACTAGCGGGGGGGCATATGAGCAGTTCTTC. Its translation is CASSLATSGGAYEQFF.